These 21 T cell receptor beta chains were all obtained from the same sample, sequenced in a study of early T cells in non-severe SARS-CoV-2 infection. TCRdb processed the 5' RACE reads anew with MiXCR; each CDR3 protein has one entry. The sample lists 17,000 or so distinct CDR3 sequences; 5% to 6% were seen once. Sequences were derived from whole blood, sampled at baseline. These receptor sequences come from an adult who was a healthcare worker with PCR-confirmed SARS-CoV-2 infection or an uninfected control (not recorded which).

This clonotype was counted many times. CDR3 region: CASSPPGFNEQFF. CDR3 DNA: TGTGCCAGCAGCCCTCCGGGGTTCAATGAGCAGTTCTTC. V is TRBV7-8 and J is TRBJ2-1, with a weak D call TRBD2 (5 bases). Between the trimmed V and J ends, which lost 5 bases and 6 bases, there was a span of 11 bases. This CDR3 spans 13 amino acids. Germline CDR1 SGHVS, CDR2 FQNEAQ.

This clonotype appeared many times. The chain recombines TRBV7-3 with TRBJ2-1; a possible D gene is TRBD1 (5 bases). Germline V gene lookup returns CDR1 SGHTA and CDR2 FQGTGA. The CDR3 contains 15 residues. The V end was cut by 2 bases, the J end by 9 bases, with 17 bases between. CDR3 DNA sequence: TGTGCCAGCAGCTTATCAGCAGGGATGTGGAGTGAGCAGTTCTTC. It is translated as CASSLSAGMWSEQFF.

This clonotype was observed many times. The CDR3 region has the DNA TGTGCCAGCAGCCCGAACAGGGGTTCTAATGAAAAACTGTTTTTT. Translating it yields CASSPNRGSNEKLFF. The J gene is TRBJ1-4, the V gene TRBV7-2, with 7 positions matching TRBD1. The germline gives CDR1 SGHTA, CDR2 FQGNSA. The CDR3 loop spans 15 amino acids. V shed 5 bases, J shed 3 bases, and the junction held 6 bases outside the gene matches.

This clonotype is termed medium-sized. This chain links TRBV12-2 with TRBJ2-3; the DNA was not compared with TRBD1, the D call given in the table. TRBV12-2 is classified as a pseudogene. The CDR3 is 17 amino acids. The CDR3 DNA reads TGTGCAACCCGACGAGAAACCCGGGACAGGGGCGCAGATACGCAGTATTTT. This translates into CATRRETRDRGADTQYF.

This clonotype has a count of ten or more. This chain connects TRBV12-3 or TRBV12-4 to TRBJ1-1; D is unresolved. CDR3 size: 13 residues. Trimming stripped 2 bases from V and 4 bases from J, with 8 bases between. The CDR3 reads CASSLMIRTEAFF. Written as DNA, the CDR3 is TGTGCCAGCAGTTTAATGATTCGCACTGAAGCTTTCTTT.

This clonotype was seen at least ten times. V and J are TRBV29-1 and TRBJ1-1, with TRBD1 matching over 7 bases. Germline CDR1 and CDR2: SQVTM and ANQGSEA. The CDR3 consists of 14 residues. The junction had 8 bases not matched to a gene; V was cut back by 7 bases and J by 0 bases. CDR3 amino acids: CSGLGQTLNTEAFF. The DNA for the CDR3 is TGCAGCGGACTGGGACAGACGTTGAACACTGAAGCTTTCTTT.

This clonotype has just a few counts. At one of its ends the junction is not consistent with the germline gene, which may arise from a read error. This sequence joins TRBV9 and TRBJ1-3; D gene ambiguous. CDR3 size: 14 residues. CDR1 is SGDLS, CDR2 YYNGEE, per germline. CDR3 sequence reads: CANSVPNSGNTIYF. The CDR3 coding sequence is TGTGCCAACAGCGTTCCCAACTCTGGAAACACCATATATTTT.

This clonotype has a count of ten or more. The chain is built from TRBV5-5 and TRBJ2-7, with a weak D call TRBD2 (5 bases). Germline V gene data show CDR1 as SGHKS and CDR2 as YYEKEE (reference sequence). Trimming took 4 bases from V and 5 from J, leaving 13 bases between them. The CDR3 loop spans 13 amino acids. CDR3 bases: TGTGCCAGCAGCACCGGACGGCGGGACGAGCAGTACTTC. It codes for CASSTGRRDEQYF.

This clonotype was picked up many times. This chain links TRBV20-1 with TRBJ1-1, with 9 nucleotides matching TRBD1. Losses at the gene ends were 3 bases for V and 3 bases for J; bases not matched to a gene: 8. Germline CDR1 is DFQATT and CDR2 is SNEGSKA (reference sequence). This CDR3 contains 15 residues. CDR3 DNA sequence: TGCAGTGCTAGCGAAGGGACAGGGACGGACACTGAAGCTTTCTTT. Translation gives CSASEGTGTDTEAFF.

The table lists this clonotype with a few counts. The chain combines TRBV5-1 with TRBJ1-2; D is uncertain. This CDR3 region has 12 residues. Trimming removed 0 bases from V and 6 bases from J, with 6 bases in between. Germline CDR1 SGHRS, CDR2 YFSETQ. CDR3 protein: CASSLEGNGYTF. The DNA for the CDR3 is TGCGCCAGCAGCTTGGAAGGGAATGGCTACACCTTC.

This clonotype was observed at least ten times. The chain joins TRBV7-2 to TRBJ2-3, with D tentatively TRBD2 (6 bases). CDR1 SGHTA and CDR2 FQGNSA come from the germline V gene. This CDR3 region has 14 residues. Trimming left V 5 bases short and J 5 bases short, with 14 bases between. In DNA, the CDR3 is TGTGCCAGCAGCCAGACTAGTGCAAGAGATACGCAGTATTTT. It translates to CASSQTSARDTQYF.

This clonotype occurred a few times. The rearrangement links TRBV11-3 to TRBJ2-1; D gene unclear. Germline V gene lookup returns CDR1 SGHNT and CDR2 YENEEA. Trimming left V 4 bases short and J 7 bases short, with 11 bases between. The CDR3 has 13 amino acids. The CDR3 is CASSSLLGNEQFF. CDR3 DNA sequence: TGTGCCAGCAGCTCTCTACTTGGGAATGAGCAGTTCTTC. Drawing the rest from reference TRBV11-3 and TRBJ2-1, the complete variable domain is EAGVVQSPRYKIIEKKQPVAFWCNPISGHNTLYWYLQNLGQGPELLIRYENEEAVDDSQLPKDRFSAERLKGVDSTLKIQPAELGDSAVYLCASSSLLGNEQFFGPGTRLTVL.

This clonotype appeared many times. This chain links TRBV2 with TRBJ2-1, with D possibly being TRBD2 (7 bases). CDR1 and CDR2 from the germline V gene are SNHLY and FYNNEI. Between the trimmed V and J ends, which lost 8 bases and 0 bases, there was a span of 17 bases. This CDR3 comprises 16 residues. DNA of the CDR3: TGTGCCAGCCATTACCCGGGGGGCTACTCCTACAATGAGCAGTTCTTC. It encodes CASHYPGGYSYNEQFF.

On this clonotype itself: This could be a read error, since a much larger clone is one nucleotide away. This sequence joins TRBV4-3 and TRBJ1-2; 8 bases are a match to TRBD1. The CDR3 spans 12 residues. Unmatched junction bases numbered 2, after V lost 3 bases and J lost 8 bases. Germline values: CDR1 LGHNA, CDR2 YSLEER. The CDR3 bases are TGCGCCAGCAGCCACACAGGGGGAGGCTACACCTTC. Its translation is CASSHTGGGYTF.

This clonotype has at least ten counts. V and J are TRBV12-3 or TRBV12-4 and TRBJ1-5; 7 bases fit TRBD1. V was pared by 2 bases and J by 4 bases, with 8 bases of the junction left unmatched. This CDR3 has 16 amino acids. The DNA of the CDR3 is TGTGCCAGCAGTTTATCCTCGGACAGGTGGAATCAGCCCCAGCATTTT. It codes for CASSLSSDRWNQPQHF.

The table lists this clonotype with many counts. Here the CDR3 reads CASSPGGGSGANVLTF. The CDR3 DNA follows: TGTGCCAGCAGCCCGGGGGGCGGCTCTGGGGCCAACGTCCTGACTTTC. V is TRBV28 and J is TRBJ2-6, with D maybe TRBD2 (7 bases). Deletions cut 6 bases from V and 0 bases from J, with 12 bases between. The CDR3 has 16 residues. Germline lookup yields CDR1 MDHEN and CDR2 SYDVKM.

The sample holds many counts of this clonotype. In DNA, the CDR3 is TGCGCCAGCAGCTTGGCGGGACATGTTGGGTCCTACAATGAGCAGTTCTTC. Amino acid sequence: CASSLAGHVGSYNEQFF. The V call is TRBV5-1, the J call TRBJ2-1, with a tentative D call TRBD1 (6 bases). The CDR3 runs to 17 residues. CDR1 is SGHRS, CDR2 YFSETQ, per germline. V shed 0 bases and J shed 1 base, with 14 bases lying between them.

This clonotype has ten or more counts. The V gene is TRBV15, the J gene TRBJ2-5, with D uncertain. V was cut by 0 bases and J by 0 bases, with 14 bases left in between. This CDR3 comprises 17 residues. Germline V gene data show CDR1 as LNHNV and CDR2 as YYDKDF (reference sequence). CDR3 nucleotides: TGTGCCACCAGCAGAGATGTTTGGCGGACCCACCAAGAGACCCAGTACTTC. As protein: CATSRDVWRTHQETQYF.

This clonotype is classed as medium-sized. The rearrangement joins TRBV11-2 to TRBJ1-5, with D uncertain. The CDR3 spans 14 residues. Germline loops: CDR1 SGHAT, CDR2 FQNNGV. V dropped 2 bases and J dropped 5 bases, with 10 bases sitting between them. CDR3 loop: CASSLMGGDQPQHF. The CDR3 bases are TGTGCCAGCAGCTTAATGGGAGGCGATCAGCCCCAGCATTTT.

Ten or more counts support this clonotype. The rearrangement uses TRBV7-3 and TRBJ2-2, with unresolved D. V shed 2 bases and J shed 0 bases, with 4 bases lying between them. This CDR3 has 14 residues. Germline CDR1 reads SGHTA; CDR2 reads FQGTGA. CDR3 sequence: CASSLGTNTGELFF. The CDR3 DNA reads as TGTGCCAGCAGCTTAGGAACGAACACCGGGGAGCTGTTTTTT.

This clonotype was detected many times. The chain recombines TRBV11-3 with TRBJ2-3; the D gene could be TRBD1 or TRBD2 (5 bases each). The CDR3 contains 14 residues. Trimming shortened V by 5 bases and J by 3 bases, and 12 bases separated the two germline ends. Germline V gene data show CDR1 as SGHNT and CDR2 as YENEEA. The CDR3 DNA reads as TGTGCCAGCAGCCCCGGGACGGTGACAGATACGCAGTATTTT. It translates to CASSPGTVTDTQYF.